This TCR beta chain was recovered during a study of identical twins. Study results and limitations: Abundant beta clonotypes from cord blood bore fewer insertions; memory repertoires lacked this pattern.

It was template switching that added a universal primer site, and there were unique molecular identifiers on the cDNA. TCRdb used MiXCR to reprocess the 5' RACE reads, holding one entry per CDR3 protein. The sample yields some 630,000 distinct CDR3 sequences, about 7.6% seen once. The CDR3 has 13 amino acids. CDR1 and CDR2 from the germline V gene are MNHEY and SMNVEV (reference sequence). V was cut by 8 bases and J by 4 bases, with 11 bases left in between. Note on this clonotype: The antigen remains unidentified.

A further study also used this sample, focusing on yellow fever vaccine responses in identical twins. That source notes: Twins' vaccine T cell responses were reported to seem partly convergent and partly personalized.

J is TRBJ2-2 and V is TRBV27; D gene unclear. This TCR was sampled from a woman between 18 and 29 years old in good health. Source material: PBMCs. The CDR3 reads CASFHPLTGELFF. In nucleotides, the CDR3 is TGTGCCAGCTTTCACCCACTCACCGGGGAGCTGTTTTTT.